The rows below give T cell receptor beta chains drawn from one sample of a study of pediatric ulcerative colitis. TCRdb's table, derived via immunoSEQ multiplex PCR, lists solely in-frame clones and lacks some. Of about 60,000 clones in the sample, around 86% are singletons; the top ten hold approximately 1.5%. Specimen: blood. These receptors originate from a boy between 10 and 17 years old who was a control in a study of pediatric ulcerative colitis. CDR3s include the opening cysteine and the closing phenylalanine or tryptophan. D genes are given only for firm matches. Some rows have no size entry. The others give once, few or many, or a class for an expanded clone.

clone size: .
CDR3 length: 16
D gene: .
J gene: TRBJ2-1
V gene: TRBV6-1
CDR3 protein: CASSDPNRVSYNEQFF
CDR3 DNA: TGTGCCAGCAGTGATCCTAACAGGGTATCCTACAATGAGCAGTTCTTC

clone size: once
CDR3 length: 16
D gene: .
J gene: TRBJ1-1
V gene: TRBV4-1
CDR3 protein: CASSQDPGFSSLPAFF
CDR3 DNA: TGCGCCAGCAGCCAAGATCCCGGATTCTCGTCTCTACCGGCTTTCTTT

clone size: .
CDR3 length: 15
D gene: TRBD1
J gene: TRBJ1-5
V gene: TRBV5-1
CDR3 protein: CASRPGTGGAEPQHF
CDR3 DNA: TGCGCCAGCAGGCCCGGGACAGGGGGTGCGGAGCCCCAGCATTTT

clone size: .
CDR3 length: 15
D gene: TRBD1
J gene: TRBJ1-5
V gene: TRBV28
CDR3 protein: CASIPLGTGDQPQHF
CDR3 DNA: TGTGCCAGCATCCCCCTAGGGACAGGAGATCAGCCCCAGCATTTT

clone size: .
CDR3 length: 15
D gene: TRBD1
J gene: TRBJ2-7
V gene: TRBV4-1
CDR3 protein: CASSPPAGGVYEQYF
CDR3 DNA: TGCGCCAGCAGCCCCCCGGCAGGGGGCGTGTACGAGCAGTACTTC

clone size: .
CDR3 length: 15
D gene: TRBD1
J gene: TRBJ2-2
V gene: TRBV5-6
CDR3 protein: CASSYDRGHTGELFF
CDR3 DNA: TGTGCCAGCAGCTACGACAGGGGGCACACCGGGGAGCTGTTTTTT

clone size: few
CDR3 length: 14
D gene: .
J gene: TRBJ1-4
V gene: TRBV6-6
CDR3 protein: CASSSTSTNEKLFF
CDR3 DNA: TGTGCCAGCAGTTCGACTTCAACTAATGAAAAACTGTTTTTT

clone size: .
CDR3 length: 13
D gene: .
J gene: TRBJ1-2
V gene: TRBV4-3
CDR3 protein: CASSGHLRYGYTF
CDR3 DNA: TGCGCCAGCAGCGGACACCTGCGGTATGGCTACACCTTC

clone size: .
CDR3 length: 12
D gene: .
J gene: TRBJ2-7
V gene: TRBV29-1
CDR3 protein: CSVAYASYEQYF
CDR3 DNA: TGCAGCGTTGCCTATGCCTCCTACGAGCAGTACTTC

clone size: .
CDR3 length: 16
D gene: TRBD1
J gene: TRBJ2-7
V gene: TRBV18
CDR3 protein: CASSPRDRITLYEQYF
CDR3 DNA: TGTGCCAGCTCACCACGGGACAGGATCACATTATACGAGCAGTACTTC

clone size: .
CDR3 length: 16
D gene: .
J gene: TRBJ1-1
V gene: TRBV2
CDR3 protein: CASSDGGYKEWSEAFF
CDR3 DNA: TGTGCCAGCAGTGATGGGGGGTACAAGGAGTGGTCTGAAGCTTTCTTT

clone size: .
CDR3 length: 12
D gene: .
J gene: TRBJ1-3
V gene: TRBV9
CDR3 protein: CASSYTGNTIYF
CDR3 DNA: TGTGCCAGCAGCTACACCGGGAACACCATATATTTT

clone size: .
CDR3 length: 15
D gene: .
J gene: TRBJ2-1
V gene: TRBV4-3
CDR3 protein: CASSQETGSYNEQFF
CDR3 DNA: TGCGCCAGCAGCCAAGAAACGGGCTCCTACAATGAGCAGTTCTTC

clone size: .
CDR3 length: 14
D gene: .
J gene: TRBJ2-7
V gene: TRBV27
CDR3 protein: CASSPPGASYEQYF
CDR3 DNA: TGTGCCAGCAGTCCCCCCGGGGCCTCCTACGAGCAGTACTTC

clone size: .
CDR3 length: 14
D gene: .
J gene: TRBJ1-2
V gene: TRBV5-6
CDR3 protein: CASSQRWGHYGYTF
CDR3 DNA: TGTGCCAGCAGCCAACGGTGGGGTCACTATGGCTACACCTTC

clone size: .
CDR3 length: 17
D gene: TRBD1
J gene: TRBJ2-6
V gene: TRBV19
CDR3 protein: CASKDRGIGSGANVLTF
CDR3 DNA: TGTGCCAGTAAAGACAGGGGAATAGGCTCTGGGGCCAACGTCCTGACTTTC

clone size: .
CDR3 length: 14
D gene: .
J gene: TRBJ2-3
V gene: TRBV6-4
CDR3 protein: CASSAGARTDTQYF
CDR3 DNA: TGTGCCAGCAGTGCTGGGGCGAGGACAGATACGCAGTATTTT

clone size: once
CDR3 length: 10
D gene: TRBD1
J gene: TRBJ1-2
V gene: TRBV20-1
CDR3 protein: CSAGQGADTF
CDR3 DNA: TGCAGTGCTGGGCAGGGGGCGGACACCTTC

clone size: .
CDR3 length: 17
D gene: TRBD2
J gene: TRBJ2-3
V gene: TRBV13
CDR3 protein: CASSFRLAGSSTDTQYF
CDR3 DNA: TGTGCCAGCAGCTTCCGACTAGCGGGATCCAGCACAGATACGCAGTATTTT

clone size: .
CDR3 length: 13
D gene: .
J gene: TRBJ1-2
V gene: TRBV29-1
CDR3 protein: CSVRAGAVYGYTF
CDR3 DNA: TGCAGCGTTCGGGCGGGGGCCGTCTATGGCTACACCTTC

clone size: .
CDR3 length: 13
D gene: .
J gene: TRBJ2-7
V gene: TRBV7-6
CDR3 protein: CASSLARGGEQYF
CDR3 DNA: TGTGCCAGCAGCCTAGCCAGGGGGGGCGAGCAGTACTTC